This TCR beta chain was identified in a study of T-cell memory formation after mild COVID-19. Background on the study: There were largely donor-specific TCR clusters.

The CDR3 length is 13 residues. V dropped 1 base and J dropped 6 bases, with 7 bases sitting between them. The germline V gene has CDR1 SGHRS and CDR2 YFSETQ. TCRdb called the 5' RACE reads again in MiXCR, with one record for every CDR3 protein. Of 150,000 to 200,000 distinct CDR3 sequences listed, around a third are singletons. The clonotype was recovered from an adult woman who had mild COVID-19 (a few samples of this study predate the infection). Cell type and time point are not known. The sample consisted of PBMCs or a T cell subset sorted from them (not recorded which). V is TRBV5-1 and J is TRBJ2-2, with D maybe TRBD2 (6 bases). CDR3 protein: CASSLPGAGELFF. In DNA form, the CDR3 reads TGCGCCAGCAGCTTGCCGGGGGCCGGGGAGCTGTTTTTT.